This T cell receptor (beta chain) is from a study of spatial heterogeneity in lung cancer. Study at large: Detection of beta-chain sequences consistently exceeded that of alpha-chain sequences. Each unique TCR and UMI combination was seen more than ten times on average in raw reads.

CDR1 and CDR2 (germline): PRHDT, FYEKMQ (reference sequence). CDR3 length: 13 amino acids. After removal of 3 bases from V and 8 bases from J, the junction contained 5 bases not matched to a gene. This clonotype was seen ten or more times. The time point was: blood at routine non-recurrence follow-up after resection. All TCR cDNA molecules were individually tagged with a unique molecular identifier. Each CDR3 protein is one row after TCRdb ran MiXCR on the 5' RACE reads. The sample holds approximately 93,000 distinct CDR3 sequences; 19% are singletons and the top ten take around a fifth. This receptor was taken from a male donor with early-stage non-small cell lung cancer. The material was PBMCs, obtained at follow-up. V gene TRBV13 combines with J gene TRBJ2-3; 7 bases align to TRBD2. In nucleotides, the CDR3 is TGTGCCAGCAGCTTCACAACTAGCGCTACGCAGTATTTT. Its translation is CASSFTTSATQYF.